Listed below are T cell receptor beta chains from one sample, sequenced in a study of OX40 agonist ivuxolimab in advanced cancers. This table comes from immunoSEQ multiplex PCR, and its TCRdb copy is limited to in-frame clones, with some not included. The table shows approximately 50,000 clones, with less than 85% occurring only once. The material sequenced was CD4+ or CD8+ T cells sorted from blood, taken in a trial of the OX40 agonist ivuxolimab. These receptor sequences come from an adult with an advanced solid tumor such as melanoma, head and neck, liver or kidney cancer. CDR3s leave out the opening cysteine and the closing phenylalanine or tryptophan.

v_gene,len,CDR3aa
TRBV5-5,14,ASSFLDRVAGNTIY
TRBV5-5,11,ASSLQGGREQY
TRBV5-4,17,ASTLGRGLGGLMNTEAF
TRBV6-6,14,ASSYDRSGSLHEQY
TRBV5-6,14,ASSLPTSGRGDEQF
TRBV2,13,ASSRGLGPTGELF
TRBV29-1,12,SVHRGTGSAEAF
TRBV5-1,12,ASSLDRSQYGYT
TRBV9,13,ASSVSGRSGDEQF
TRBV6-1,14,ASSEGPGRGKAEAF
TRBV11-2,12,ASSLARGTYGYT
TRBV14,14,ASSPVDSGRPDTQY
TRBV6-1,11,ASSGDRDYGYT
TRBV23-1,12,ASSRERDAYEQY
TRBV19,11,ASRTGRNQPQH
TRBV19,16,ASSPRTSGSSGANVLT
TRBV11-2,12,ASSPRAGNYGYT